Following are 8 T cell receptor beta chains from one sample sequenced in a study of cytomegalovirus exposure and HLA in healthy donors. PCR was performed using 60 Vbeta and 13 Jbeta primers. Produced via immunoSEQ multiplex PCR; TCRdb's table is partial and in-frame only. The sample includes approximately 190,000 clones, about 79% of them seen just once. The sample comprised PBMCs. Receptors originate from a boy aged 2 to 10 in good health and CMV-seronegative.

The rearrangement uses TRBV5-8 and TRBJ1-5, with unresolved D. With 0 bases removed from V and 7 bases from J, the gap between germline ends came to 11 bases. Germline CDR1 and CDR2: SGHTS and YDEGEE. The CDR3 extends over 14 amino acids. This CDR3 reads CASSLVMWAQPQHF. The CDR3 DNA is TGTGCCAGCAGCTTGGTTATGTGGGCGCAGCCCCAGCATTTT.

This sequence joins TRBV21-1 and TRBJ2-5; the D call TRBD2 from the table was never checked on the DNA. TRBV21-1 is a documented pseudogene. CDR3 length equals 14 residues. CDR3 region: CASSKGPSGETQYF. CDR3 coding DNA: TGTGCCAGCAGCAAAGGGCCTAGCGGGGAGACCCAGTACTTC.

V gene TRBV10-3 combines with J gene TRBJ2-1; D ambiguous. Germline lookup yields CDR1 ENHRY and CDR2 SYGVKD. The CDR3 has 14 amino acids. Between the trimmed V and J ends, which lost 0 bases and 8 bases, there was a span of 11 bases. Written as DNA, the CDR3 is TGTGCCATCAGTGAGTCTGGAAGCAGCGATGAGCAGTTCTTC. Its translation: CAISESGSSDEQFF.

V usage is TRBV5-8 and J usage is TRBJ1-6; a weak D match, TRBD1 (6 bases). This CDR3 comprises 16 residues. Per the germline V gene, CDR1 is SGHTS and CDR2 is YDEGEE. V gave up 3 bases and J gave up 3 bases, with 13 bases separating them. In nucleotides, the CDR3 is TGTGCCAGCAGCTACGAGGGACACCACTATAATTCACCCCTCCACTTT. Its translation is CASSYEGHHYNSPLHF.

The chain uses TRBV5-1 and TRBJ1-2, with a possible D match to TRBD1 (6 bases). V was cut by 0 bases and J by 4 bases, with 10 bases left in between. This CDR3 comprises 14 residues. Per the germline V gene, CDR1 is SGHRS and CDR2 is YFSETQ. CDR3 protein: CASSLGGPGYGYTF. CDR3 nucleotide sequence: TGCGCCAGCAGCTTGGGGGGGCCGGGCTATGGCTACACCTTC.

The chain is built from TRBV9 and TRBJ1-2, with D hard to call. The germline V gene has CDR1 SGDLS and CDR2 YYNGEE. Deletions cut 2 bases from V and 3 bases from J, with 20 bases between. The CDR3 runs to 17 residues. This chain's CDR3 is CASSVSARGEGYYGYTF. As DNA, the CDR3 is TGTGCCAGCAGCGTTTCCGCCCGAGGAGAGGGATACTATGGCTACACCTTC. The complete variable domain, with remaining parts taken from reference TRBV9 and TRBJ1-2, reads DSGVTQTPKHLITATGQRVTLRCSPRSGDLSVYWYQQSLDQGLQFLIQYYNGEERAKGNILERFSAQQFPDLHSELNLSSLELGDSALYFCASSVSARGEGYYGYTFGSGTRLTVV.

The chain uses TRBV5-4 and TRBJ1-1, with 7 bases lining up with TRBD1. V was clipped by 0 bases and J by 0 bases; unmatched bases: 5. Germline V gene sequence: CDR1 SGHNT, CDR2 YYREEE (reference sequence). The CDR3 totals 16 residues. CDR3 amino acids: CASSLGGQVMNTEAFF. CDR3 nucleotide sequence: TGTGCCAGCAGCTTGGGTGGACAGGTCATGAACACTGAAGCTTTCTTT.

The gene calls are TRBV4-1 and TRBJ2-3; perhaps TRBD2 as D (6 bases). Germline CDR1 MGHRA, CDR2 YSYEKL. The CDR3 runs 16 residues. Trimming removed 1 base from V and 5 bases from J, with 16 bases in between. The CDR3 region is CASSQGTGEVGDTQYF. CDR3 nucleotide sequence: TGCGCCAGCAGCCAAGGAACGGGGGAGGTGGGAGATACGCAGTATTTT.